This T cell receptor beta chain was captured in a study of control samples from healthy donors and cancer patients. Germline V lookup: CDR1 LNHDA, CDR2 SQIVND (reference sequence). The CDR3 totals 12 residues. V lost 4 bases to trimming and J lost 1 base, with 4 bases between them. Here immunoSEQ multiplex PCR was the method, and the copy in TCRdb shows in-frame clones only, minus some. The sample lists 160,000 or so clones, roughly 95% occurring once. Sample: blood. This chain uses TRBV19 with TRBJ1-1; D remains ambiguous. This receptor was taken from a woman aged 30 to 39 in good health. CDR3 sequence: CASSKGNTEAFF. In nucleotides, the CDR3 is TGTGCCAGTAGTAAGGGGAACACTGAAGCTTTCTTT.